This T cell receptor (beta chain) was sequenced during a study of blood T cell repertoires in COVID-19. Study-level background: The analysed material was cDNA or gDNA that came from T cells, B-cell-depleted T cells, or PBMCs.

Data came from immunoSEQ multiplex PCR; TCRdb stores just in-frame clones and leaves some out. Of 200,000 to 250,000 clones listed, just under 90% were seen once; the top ten hold roughly 0.95%. This clone was counted once. The germline CDR1 and CDR2 sequences are SNHLY and FYNNEI. V gave up 8 bases and J gave up 8 bases, with 18 bases separating them. The CDR3 runs 13 residues. The material sequenced was PBMCs or T cells enriched from blood (not recorded which). The gene calls are TRBV2 and TRBJ1-2, with D perhaps matching TRBD1 (5 bases). The clonotype comes from a man aged 50-59 years who had been exposed to COVID-19. In nucleotides, the CDR3 is TGTGCCAGCGTTGCGGGGCTTAAGGGCGGCTACACCTTC. Protein product: CASVAGLKGGYTF.